These 14 T cell receptor beta chains were all obtained from the same sample, sequenced in a study of OX40 agonist ivuxolimab in advanced cancers. Sequencing used immunoSEQ multiplex PCR; TCRdb keeps in-frame clones, though not all of them. The table lists approximately 76,000 clones, about 92% of them singletons, with over 7.5% in the top ten. The sample consisted of CD4+ or CD8+ T cells sorted from blood, taken in a trial of the OX40 agonist ivuxolimab. Receptors originate from an adult with an advanced solid tumor such as melanoma, head and neck, liver or kidney cancer.

The chain links TRBV4-1 to TRBJ2-2; 9 nucleotides agree with TRBD2. The CDR3 has 15 residues. Germline V gives CDR1 MGHRA, CDR2 YSYEKL. The V gene end was trimmed by 5 bases and the J gene end by 5 bases; junction bases not matched to a gene: 6. The CDR3 sequence is CASSSSGGSTGELFF. The CDR3 nucleotides read TGCGCCAGCAGCTCAAGCGGGGGGTCGACCGGGGAGCTGTTTTTT.

This clone was seen only once. The chain carries TRBV2 and TRBJ1-2; TRBD1 aligns across 11 bases. This CDR3 comprises 14 residues. From germline, CDR1 is SNHLY and CDR2 FYNNEI. Trimming at V came to 11 bases and at J to 4 bases, leaving 9 bases not matched to a gene. Here the CDR3 reads CAGSGTGGSYGYTF. The CDR3 DNA reads TGTGCCGGAAGCGGGACAGGGGGTTCCTATGGCTACACCTTC.

The chain employs TRBV7-3 and TRBJ2-3; weak D call: TRBD2 (6 bases). The CDR3 totals 16 residues. CDR1 SGHTA and CDR2 FQGTGA come from the germline V gene. V dropped 5 bases and J dropped 4 bases, with 19 bases sitting between them. The CDR3 loop reads CASSPYRLDLADTQYF. CDR3 in DNA: TGTGCCAGCAGCCCTTATCGACTAGATCTGGCAGATACGCAGTATTTT.

This clone was seen a few times. V gene TRBV11-2 combines with J gene TRBJ1-5; tentatively, D is TRBD1 (5 bases). The V end was cut by 5 bases, the J end by 0 bases, with 14 bases between. Germline-derived CDR1 and CDR2 are SGHAT and FQNNGV. CDR3 size: 16 residues. CDR3 nucleotide sequence: TGTGCCAGCAGCCCCCAGGCAGGGTCTAGCAATCAGCCCCAGCATTTT. It codes for CASSPQAGSSNQPQHF.

The CDR3 sequence is CASSPSWLEEKLFF. The CDR3 bases are TGTGCCAGCAGCCCCTCTTGGCTGGAGGAAAAACTGTTTTTT. V usage is TRBV27 and J usage is TRBJ1-4, with D unclear. V lost 6 bases and J 8 bases, leaving 16 bases between the germline ends. The germline CDR1 and CDR2 sequences are MNHEY and SMNVEV (reference sequence). This CDR3 comprises 14 residues.

This chain connects TRBV4-3 to TRBJ2-7; maybe TRBD1 (6 bases). From germline, CDR1 is LGHNA and CDR2 YSLEER. The CDR3 extends over 16 amino acids. The germline V and J ends were trimmed by 2 bases and 0 bases, with 14 bases remaining between them. CDR3 loop: CASSQTRDTFSYEQYF. The DNA for the CDR3 is TGCGCCAGCAGCCAAACCAGGGACACCTTCTCCTACGAGCAGTACTTC.

The chain couples TRBV5-1 to TRBJ1-1, with D perhaps TRBD1 (6 bases). The V gene's germline CDR1 is SGHRS and CDR2 YFSETQ. V lost 0 bases to trimming and J lost 2 bases, with 17 bases between them. CDR3 length: 17 amino acids. CDR3 bases: TGCGCCAGCAGCTTGGAGGGAAGGGGGACCCCTAACACTGAAGCTTTCTTT. Translation: CASSLEGRGTPNTEAFF.

The V and J genes are TRBV7-9 and TRBJ1-1; D not resolved. Trimming pared 5 bases from V and 0 bases from J, leaving 13 bases between. Per germline, CDR1 SEHNR and CDR2 FQNEAQ (reference sequence). This CDR3 region has 15 residues. The CDR3 sequence is CASSPSSGVNTEAFF. The CDR3 nucleotides read TGTGCCAGCAGCCCCTCCAGTGGTGTGAACACTGAAGCTTTCTTT. Using reference TRBV7-9 and TRBJ1-1 for the parts outside the CDR3, the full variable domain is DTGVSQNPRHKITKRGQNVTFRCDPISEHNRLYWYRQTLGQGPEFLTYFQNEAQLEKSRLLSDRFSAERPKGSFSTLEIQRTEQGDSAMYLCASSPSSGVNTEAFFGQGTRLTVV.

A note on this clone: At the DNA level, this CDR3 is encoded by other sequences in the same sample as well. The CDR3 reads CASSYDRNTGELFF. CDR3 bases: TGTGCCAGCAGTTATGACAGAAACACCGGGGAGCTGTTTTTT. The chain has TRBV6-5 and TRBJ2-2; tentative D call: TRBD1 (5 bases). Germline V gene lookup returns CDR1 MNHEY and CDR2 SVGAGI. The length of the CDR3 is 14 residues. V lost 3 bases and J 2 bases, leaving 7 bases between the germline ends.

This sequence joins TRBV27 and TRBJ1-2, with TRBD1 as a possible D gene (6 bases). The V end lost 2 bases, the J end lost 1 base, and 14 bases lay between the germline ends. CDR1 MNHEY and CDR2 SMNVEV come from the germline V gene (reference sequence). The CDR3 is made up of 16 amino acids. CDR3 amino acids: CASSLNFGQFNYGYTF. In DNA form, the CDR3 reads TGTGCCAGCAGTTTAAACTTTGGACAGTTTAACTATGGCTACACCTTC.

The chain combines TRBV27 with TRBJ1-2, with D possibly being TRBD1 (6 bases). The CDR3 has 14 residues. With 6 bases removed from V and 5 bases from J, the gap between germline ends came to 16 bases. The V gene's germline CDR1 is MNHEY and CDR2 SMNVEV (reference sequence). The CDR3 protein is CASRGQGRKYGYTF. The DNA for the CDR3 is TGTGCCAGCAGAGGTCAGGGGAGGAAGTATGGCTACACCTTC.

The V and J genes are TRBV6-5 and TRBJ2-3, with D possibly being TRBD2 (7 bases). Trimming removed 2 bases at V and 2 bases at J, with 14 bases between. Germline-derived CDR1 and CDR2 are MNHEY and SVGAGI. This CDR3 spans 16 amino acids. The CDR3 region has the DNA TGTGCCAGCAGTTACATGGGGGGGCTGTCCACAGATACGCAGTATTTT. Encoded protein: CASSYMGGLSTDTQYF.

The CDR3 is CASRQTGGGTEAFF. CDR3 DNA: TGTGCCAGCAGGCAAACAGGGGGCGGCACTGAAGCTTTCTTT. The chain links TRBV5-4 to TRBJ1-1; 9 bases line up with TRBD1. The CDR3 runs 14 residues. Germline lookup yields CDR1 SGHNT and CDR2 YYREEE (reference sequence). The ends lost 5 bases at V and 4 bases at J; junction bases unmatched: 6.

V gene TRBV5-1 combines with J gene TRBJ2-1; the match to TRBD1 covers 7 bases. V dropped 4 bases and J dropped 3; count of bases not matched to a gene: 13. Germline V CDR1 and CDR2: SGHRS, YFSETQ. The CDR3 sequence is 17 residues long. Here the CDR3 DNA reads TGCGCCAGCAGCCCGCCCGTGACAGGGTGGAGCTACAATGAGCAGTTCTTC. It specifies CASSPPVTGWSYNEQFF.